One and the same sample provided the 18 T cell receptor beta chains below, sequenced in a study of memory CD4+ T cells and cytomegalovirus serostatus. Using immunoSEQ multiplex PCR, the repertoire was profiled, and TCRdb retains in-frame clones only, with some absent. In the table there are about 80,000 clones, 80% of which are singletons. The sort gate was single viable CD3+CD4+CD8-CD45RO+ cells for memory CD4+ T cells. Sequencing was carried out using memory CD4+ T cells from blood. These receptors were taken from an adult in good health and CMV-seronegative.

The gene calls are TRBV7-9 and TRBJ2-3; D unclear. The V gene's germline CDR1 is SEHNR and CDR2 FQNEAQ (reference sequence). CDR3 size: 13 residues. The V end was cut by 3 bases, the J end by 4 bases, with 8 bases between. The CDR3 DNA sequence: TGTGCCAGCAGCTTCATTTGGCCAGATACGCAGTATTTT. Amino acid sequence: CASSFIWPDTQYF.

The V call is TRBV6-6, the J call TRBJ1-1; D remains ambiguous. This CDR3 is built from 13 residues. Trimming removed 6 bases at V and 3 bases at J, with 11 bases between. Germline V gives CDR1 MNHNY, CDR2 SVGAGI (reference sequence). The CDR3 coding sequence is TGTGCCAGCAGAGTCAGGAAGGACACTGAAGCTTTCTTT. Translation: CASRVRKDTEAFF.

Only one count was recorded for this clone. V gene TRBV30 combines with J gene TRBJ1-6, with D possibly matching TRBD1 (5 bases). V was clipped by 5 bases and J by 7 bases, with 15 bases between them. Looked up from germline, CDR1 is GTSNPN and CDR2 is SVGIG (reference sequence). The length of the CDR3 is 14 residues. In DNA, the CDR3 is TGTGCCTGGCGACGGGGACTGCAAAATTCACCCCTCCACTTT. Translation gives CAWRRGLQNSPLHF.

The chain links TRBV6-6 to TRBJ1-1, with TRBD1 identical over 8 bases. Germline V gene data show CDR1 as MNHNY and CDR2 as SVGAGI (reference sequence). Losses at the gene ends were 5 bases for V and 2 bases for J; bases not matched to a gene: 4. The CDR3 is made up of 14 amino acids. The CDR3 reads CASSSGQGNTEAFF. CDR3 DNA: TGTGCCAGCAGTAGCGGACAGGGAAACACTGAAGCTTTCTTT.

The genes are TRBV6-5 and TRBJ2-3, with D possibly TRBD2 on 5 matching bases. CDR1 and CDR2 (germline): MNHEY, SVGAGI. V lost 7 bases and J lost 3, with 14 bases in between. This CDR3 is built from 14 residues. This chain's CDR3 is CASTAGRRTDTQYF. The CDR3 region has the DNA TGTGCCAGCACTGCTGGGAGAAGGACAGATACGCAGTATTTT.

The chain couples TRBV2 to TRBJ1-6; D gene unclear. Trimming took off 3 bases at V and 4 bases at J, with 7 bases between the two ends. The CDR3 length is 14 residues. The germline gives CDR1 SNHLY, CDR2 FYNNEI. DNA of the CDR3: TGTGCCAGCAGTGACCTGACTTATAATTCACCCCTCCACTTT. It yields the protein CASSDLTYNSPLHF.

The CDR3 DNA is TGTGCCAGCAGTGCGGACACTAATAGCAATCAGCCCCAGCATTTT. Translating it yields CASSADTNSNQPQHF. This chain connects TRBV28 to TRBJ1-5; TRBD1 is a possible D gene (5 bases). V was cut by 5 bases and J by 0 bases, with 11 bases left in between. The CDR3 loop spans 15 amino acids. Germline V lookup: CDR1 MDHEN, CDR2 SYDVKM.

This clone was recorded once. This sequence joins TRBV5-1 and TRBJ2-5; 7 nucleotides line up with TRBD1. CDR1 is SGHRS, CDR2 YFSETQ, per germline. Trimming took 4 bases from V and 5 from J; bases not matched to a gene: 11. CDR3 size: 15 residues. The CDR3 protein is CASSINGQVQETQYF. As DNA, the CDR3 is TGCGCCAGCAGCATAAATGGACAGGTCCAGGAGACCCAGTACTTC.

CDR3 sequence (DNA): TGTGCCAGCTCACCCCCAGGGGACTCCTACGAGCAGTACTTC. Protein product: CASSPPGDSYEQYF. The chain links TRBV18 to TRBJ2-7, with D tentatively TRBD1 (6 bases). This CDR3 comprises 14 residues. Germline V gene data show CDR1 as KGHSH and CDR2 as LQKENI. Trimming took off 3 bases at V and 0 bases at J, with 9 bases between the two ends.

This clone was seen just once. The chain employs TRBV7-6 and TRBJ2-3; D is ambiguous. Looked up from germline, CDR1 is SGHVS and CDR2 is FNYEAQ. This CDR3 region has 13 residues. Deletions cut 5 bases from V and 3 bases from J, with 9 bases between. CDR3 sequence reads: CASSPMGTDTQYF. DNA of the CDR3: TGTGCCAGCAGCCCCATGGGGACAGATACGCAGTATTTT.

V and J are TRBV7-3 and TRBJ1-1; D gene ambiguous. The CDR3 is made up of 15 amino acids. Trimming cost V 0 bases and J 4 bases, with 12 bases left between them. From germline, CDR1 is SGHTA and CDR2 FQGTGA. CDR3 amino acids: CASSLTEDGFTEAFF. CDR3 nucleotides: TGTGCCAGCAGCTTAACGGAGGACGGTTTCACTGAAGCTTTCTTT.

V and J are TRBV27 and TRBJ1-5, with 7 bases identical to TRBD1. V shed 6 bases and J 11 bases; nucleotides not matched to a gene: 13. The CDR3 is 14 residues long. CDR1 is MNHEY, CDR2 SMNVEV, per germline (reference sequence). The CDR3 sequence is CASSTHREGAAQHF. DNA of the CDR3: TGTGCCAGCAGCACACACAGGGAGGGGGCGGCCCAGCATTTT.

The rearrangement joins TRBV28 to TRBJ1-2, with D unresolved. This CDR3 has 15 residues. V was shortened by 2 bases and J by 0 bases, with 10 bases between the two germline ends. The germline V gene has CDR1 MDHEN and CDR2 SYDVKM. This CDR3 is CASSLGQEANYGYTF. For the CDR3, the DNA is TGTGCCAGCAGTTTAGGGCAGGAAGCTAACTATGGCTACACCTTC.

The J gene is TRBJ2-5, the V gene TRBV7-3; D may be TRBD2 (6 bases). V was pared by 6 bases and J by 5 bases, with 13 bases between. The V gene's germline CDR1 is SGHTA and CDR2 FQGTGA. The length of the CDR3 is 13 residues. Here the CDR3 reads CASSRDFGETQYF. CDR3 DNA: TGTGCCAGCAGTAGGGACTTCGGGGAGACCCAGTACTTC.

The chain joins TRBV5-4 to TRBJ2-3; unclear D gene. The CDR3 contains 15 residues. Trimming removed 3 bases from V and 1 base from J, with 12 bases in between. Per the germline V gene, CDR1 is SGHNT and CDR2 is YYREEE (reference sequence). Written as DNA, the CDR3 is TGTGCCAGCAGCTCAAGCCCCACGGGCACAGATACGCAGTATTTT. Amino acids: CASSSSPTGTDTQYF.

The chain couples TRBV2 to TRBJ1-1; D ambiguous. Trimming pared 7 bases from V and 0 bases from J, leaving 12 bases between. CDR1 SNHLY and CDR2 FYNNEI come from the germline V gene. The CDR3 sequence is 14 residues long. The CDR3 loop reads CASKGGHLNTEAFF. CDR3 sequence (DNA): TGTGCCAGCAAGGGAGGGCATCTGAACACTGAAGCTTTCTTT.

V is TRBV7-3 and J is TRBJ2-3; 10 bases are a match to TRBD1. This CDR3 region has 15 residues. V lost 8 bases to trimming and J lost 4 bases; unmatched junction nucleotides: 9. Germline lookup yields CDR1 SGHTA and CDR2 FQGTGA. The CDR3 region is CASGIGGTGADTQYF. CDR3 sequence (DNA): TGTGCCAGCGGTATAGGGGGGACAGGGGCAGATACGCAGTATTTT. Complete variable domain (other parts from reference TRBV7-3 and TRBJ2-3): GAGVSQTPSNKVTEKGKYVELRCDPISGHTALYWYRQSLGQGPEFLIYFQGTGAADDSGLPNDRFFAVRPEGSVSTLKIQRTERGDSAVYLCASGIGGTGADTQYFGPGTRLTVL.

V usage is TRBV28 and J usage is TRBJ1-3; 9 bases are shared with TRBD1. The J segment lost 2 bases and the V segment lost 4 bases, leaving 6 bases of the junction unmatched. The germline V gene has CDR1 MDHEN and CDR2 SYDVKM. The CDR3 totals 16 residues. In DNA, the CDR3 is TGTGCCAGCAGTTCCAAGGGACAGGGCCCTGGAAACACCATATATTTT. This sequence encodes CASSSKGQGPGNTIYF.